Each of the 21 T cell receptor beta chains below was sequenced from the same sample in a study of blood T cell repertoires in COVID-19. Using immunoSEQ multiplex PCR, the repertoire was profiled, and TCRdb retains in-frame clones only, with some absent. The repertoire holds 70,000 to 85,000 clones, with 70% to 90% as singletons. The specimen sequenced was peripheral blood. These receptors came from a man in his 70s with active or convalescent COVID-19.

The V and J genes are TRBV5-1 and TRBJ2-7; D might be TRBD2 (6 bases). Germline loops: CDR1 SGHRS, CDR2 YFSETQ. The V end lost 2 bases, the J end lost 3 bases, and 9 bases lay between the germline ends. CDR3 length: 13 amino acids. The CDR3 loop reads CASSLGGLYEQYF. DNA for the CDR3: TGCGCCAGCAGCTTAGGAGGGCTCTACGAGCAGTACTTC. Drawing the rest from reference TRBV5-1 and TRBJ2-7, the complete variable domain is KAGVTQTPRYLIKTRGQQVTLSCSPISGHRSVSWYQQTPGQGLQFLFEYFSETQRNKGNFPGRFSGRQFSNSRSEMNVSTLELGDSALYLCASSLGGLYEQYFGPGTRLTVT.

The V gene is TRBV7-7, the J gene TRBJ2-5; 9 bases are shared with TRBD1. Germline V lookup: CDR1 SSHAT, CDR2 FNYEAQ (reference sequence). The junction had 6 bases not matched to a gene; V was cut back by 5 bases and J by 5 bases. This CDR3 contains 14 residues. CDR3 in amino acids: CASSPDRGWETQYF. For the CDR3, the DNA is TGTGCCAGCAGCCCCGACAGGGGGTGGGAGACCCAGTACTTC.

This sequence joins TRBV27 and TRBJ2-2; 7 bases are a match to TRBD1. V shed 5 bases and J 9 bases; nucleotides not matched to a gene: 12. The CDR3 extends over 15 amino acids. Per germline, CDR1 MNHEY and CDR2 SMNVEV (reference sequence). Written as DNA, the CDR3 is TGTGCCAGCAGTGCCCCGGGACAGAACGTTTGGGAGCTGTTTTTT. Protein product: CASSAPGQNVWELFF.

This CDR3 is CSASRSQGIGYTF. As DNA, the CDR3 is TGCAGTGCTAGTAGGTCACAGGGGATTGGCTACACCTTC. The chain carries TRBV20-1 and TRBJ1-2; 7 bases match TRBD1. The CDR3 has 13 residues. Germline V gene data show CDR1 as DFQATT and CDR2 as SNEGSKA (reference sequence). Trimming cost V 3 bases and J 7 bases; bases outside gene matches: 8.

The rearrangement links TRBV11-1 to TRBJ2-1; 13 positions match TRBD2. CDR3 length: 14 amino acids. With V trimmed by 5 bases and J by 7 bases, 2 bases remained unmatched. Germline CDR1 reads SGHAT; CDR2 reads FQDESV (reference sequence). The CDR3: CASSTSGGANEQFF. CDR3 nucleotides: TGTGCCAGCAGCACTAGCGGGGGGGCAAATGAGCAGTTCTTC.

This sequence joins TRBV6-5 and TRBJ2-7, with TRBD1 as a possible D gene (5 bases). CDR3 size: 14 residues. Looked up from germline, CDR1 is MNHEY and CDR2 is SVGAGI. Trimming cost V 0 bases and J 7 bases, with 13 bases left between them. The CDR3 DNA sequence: TGTGCCAGCAGTTACTCGGGGCCCTCGAGGGAGCAGTACTTC. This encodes CASSYSGPSREQYF.

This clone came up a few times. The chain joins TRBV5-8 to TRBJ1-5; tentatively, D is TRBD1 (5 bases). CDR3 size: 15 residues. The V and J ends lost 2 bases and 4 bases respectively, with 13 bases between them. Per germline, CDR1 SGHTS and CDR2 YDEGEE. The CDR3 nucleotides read TGTGCCAGCAGCTTAGGCAGGGTAGTAAATCAGCCCCAGCATTTT. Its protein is CASSLGRVVNQPQHF.

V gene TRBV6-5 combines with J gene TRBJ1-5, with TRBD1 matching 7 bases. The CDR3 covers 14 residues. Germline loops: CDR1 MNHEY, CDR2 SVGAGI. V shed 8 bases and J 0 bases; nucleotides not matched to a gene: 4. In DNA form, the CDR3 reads TGTGCCAGCGTCGGGACAGTTAGCAATCAGCCCCAGCATTTT. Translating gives CASVGTVSNQPQHF.

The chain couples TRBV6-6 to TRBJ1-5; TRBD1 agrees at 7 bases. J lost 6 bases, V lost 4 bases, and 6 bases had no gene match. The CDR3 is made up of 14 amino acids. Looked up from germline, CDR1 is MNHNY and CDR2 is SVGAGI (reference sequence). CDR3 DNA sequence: TGTGCCAGCAGTTCCGGCAGGGGGACTCAGCCCCAGCATTTT. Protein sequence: CASSSGRGTQPQHF.

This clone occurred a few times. CDR3 sequence: CASSPQTADYEQYF. The CDR3, as DNA: TGTGCCAGCTCACCCCAGACAGCCGACTACGAGCAGTACTTC. The V gene is TRBV18, the J gene TRBJ2-7; possibly TRBD1 for D (5 bases). The germline V gene encodes CDR1 KGHSH and CDR2 LQKENI. V was shortened by 3 bases and J by 3 bases, with 12 bases between the two germline ends. The CDR3 runs 14 residues.

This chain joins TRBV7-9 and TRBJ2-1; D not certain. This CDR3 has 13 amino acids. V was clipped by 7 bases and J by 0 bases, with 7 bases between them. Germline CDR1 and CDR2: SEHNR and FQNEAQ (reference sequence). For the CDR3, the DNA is TGTGCCAGCATTCGGTCCTCCTACAATGAGCAGTTCTTC. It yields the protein CASIRSSYNEQFF.

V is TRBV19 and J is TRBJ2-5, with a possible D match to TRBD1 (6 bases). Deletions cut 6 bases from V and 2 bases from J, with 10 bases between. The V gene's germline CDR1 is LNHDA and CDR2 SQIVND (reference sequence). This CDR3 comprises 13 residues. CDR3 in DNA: TGTGCCAGTAGGGATGACAGGCAAGAGACCCAGTACTTC. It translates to CASRDDRQETQYF.

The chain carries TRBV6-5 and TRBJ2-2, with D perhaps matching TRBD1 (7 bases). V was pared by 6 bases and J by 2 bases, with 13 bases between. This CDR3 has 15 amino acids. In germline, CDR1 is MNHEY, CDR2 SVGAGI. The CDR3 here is CASRGGQKNTGELFF. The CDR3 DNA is TGTGCCAGCAGGGGGGGACAGAAAAACACCGGGGAGCTGTTTTTT.

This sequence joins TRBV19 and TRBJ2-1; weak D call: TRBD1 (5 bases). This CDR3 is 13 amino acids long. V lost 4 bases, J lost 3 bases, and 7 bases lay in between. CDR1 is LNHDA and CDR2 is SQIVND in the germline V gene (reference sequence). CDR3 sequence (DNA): TGTGCCAGTAGTACCAGGGTCTACAATGAGCAGTTCTTC. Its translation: CASSTRVYNEQFF.

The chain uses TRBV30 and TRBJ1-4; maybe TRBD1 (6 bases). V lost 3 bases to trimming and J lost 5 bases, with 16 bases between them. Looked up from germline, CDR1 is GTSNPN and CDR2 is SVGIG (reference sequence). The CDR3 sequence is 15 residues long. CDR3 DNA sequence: TGTGCCTGGAGCTTCGCTGGGGGCCCAAATGAAAAACTGTTTTTT. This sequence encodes CAWSFAGGPNEKLFF.

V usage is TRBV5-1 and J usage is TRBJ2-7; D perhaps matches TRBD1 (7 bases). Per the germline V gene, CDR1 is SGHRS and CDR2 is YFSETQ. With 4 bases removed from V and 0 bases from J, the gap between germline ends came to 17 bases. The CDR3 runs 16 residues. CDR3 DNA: TGCGCCAGCAGCGCGGGACAGTCAACGCTCTCCTACGAGCAGTACTTC. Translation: CASSAGQSTLSYEQYF.

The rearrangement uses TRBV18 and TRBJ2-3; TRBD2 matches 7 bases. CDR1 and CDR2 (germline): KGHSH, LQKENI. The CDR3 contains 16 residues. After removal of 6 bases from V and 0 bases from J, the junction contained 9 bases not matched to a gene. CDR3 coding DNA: TGTGCCAGCTCCCTTGTTGCTAGCGGAAGCACAGATACGCAGTATTTT. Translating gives CASSLVASGSTDTQYF.

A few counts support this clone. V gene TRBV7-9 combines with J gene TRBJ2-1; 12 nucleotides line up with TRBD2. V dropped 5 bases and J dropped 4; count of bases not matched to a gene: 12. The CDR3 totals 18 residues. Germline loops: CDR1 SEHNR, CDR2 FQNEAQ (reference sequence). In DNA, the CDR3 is TGTGCCAGCAGCGCCCCTGGGGGTCTAGCGGGAGGGTACAATGAGCAGTTCTTC. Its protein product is CASSAPGGLAGGYNEQFF. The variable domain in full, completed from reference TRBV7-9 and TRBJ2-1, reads DTGVSQNPRHKITKRGQNVTFRCDPISEHNRLYWYRQTLGQGPEFLTYFQNEAQLEKSRLLSDRFSAERPKGSFSTLEIQRTEQGDSAMYLCASSAPGGLAGGYNEQFFGPGTRLTVL.

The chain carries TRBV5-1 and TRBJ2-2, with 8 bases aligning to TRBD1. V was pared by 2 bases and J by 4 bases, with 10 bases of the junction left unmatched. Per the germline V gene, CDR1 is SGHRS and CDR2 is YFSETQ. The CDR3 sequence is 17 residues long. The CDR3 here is CASSFRPGQVTTGELFF. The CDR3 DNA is TGCGCCAGCAGCTTCCGTCCGGGACAGGTTACCACCGGGGAGCTGTTTTTT.

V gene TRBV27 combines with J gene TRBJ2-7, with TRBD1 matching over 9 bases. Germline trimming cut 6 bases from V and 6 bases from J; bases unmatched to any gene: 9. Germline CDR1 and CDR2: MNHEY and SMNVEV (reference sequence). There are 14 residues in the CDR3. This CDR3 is CASRPPGQGPEQYF. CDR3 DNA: TGTGCCAGCAGACCTCCGGGACAGGGCCCCGAGCAGTACTTC.

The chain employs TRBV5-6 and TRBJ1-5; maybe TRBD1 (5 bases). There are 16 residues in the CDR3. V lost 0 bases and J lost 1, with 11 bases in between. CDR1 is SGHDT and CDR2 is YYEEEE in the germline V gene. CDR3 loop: CASSLGPGGSNQPQHF. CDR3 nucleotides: TGTGCCAGCAGCTTGGGTCCGGGGGGGAGCAATCAGCCCCAGCATTTT.